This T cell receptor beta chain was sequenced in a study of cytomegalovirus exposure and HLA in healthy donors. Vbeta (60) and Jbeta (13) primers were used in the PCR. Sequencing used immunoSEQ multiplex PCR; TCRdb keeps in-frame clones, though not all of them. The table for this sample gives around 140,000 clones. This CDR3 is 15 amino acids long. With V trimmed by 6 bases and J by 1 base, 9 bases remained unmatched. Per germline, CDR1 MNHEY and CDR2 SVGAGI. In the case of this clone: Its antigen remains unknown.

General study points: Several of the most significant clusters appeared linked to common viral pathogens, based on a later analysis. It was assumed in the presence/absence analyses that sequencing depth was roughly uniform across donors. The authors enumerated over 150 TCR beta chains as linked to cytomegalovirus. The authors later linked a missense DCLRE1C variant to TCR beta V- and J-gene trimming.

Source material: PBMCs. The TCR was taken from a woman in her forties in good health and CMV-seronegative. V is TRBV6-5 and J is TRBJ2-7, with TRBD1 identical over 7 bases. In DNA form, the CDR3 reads TGTGCCAGCAGATTAGGACAGGTTGGGTCCTACGAGCAGTACTTC. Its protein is CASRLGQVGSYEQYF.